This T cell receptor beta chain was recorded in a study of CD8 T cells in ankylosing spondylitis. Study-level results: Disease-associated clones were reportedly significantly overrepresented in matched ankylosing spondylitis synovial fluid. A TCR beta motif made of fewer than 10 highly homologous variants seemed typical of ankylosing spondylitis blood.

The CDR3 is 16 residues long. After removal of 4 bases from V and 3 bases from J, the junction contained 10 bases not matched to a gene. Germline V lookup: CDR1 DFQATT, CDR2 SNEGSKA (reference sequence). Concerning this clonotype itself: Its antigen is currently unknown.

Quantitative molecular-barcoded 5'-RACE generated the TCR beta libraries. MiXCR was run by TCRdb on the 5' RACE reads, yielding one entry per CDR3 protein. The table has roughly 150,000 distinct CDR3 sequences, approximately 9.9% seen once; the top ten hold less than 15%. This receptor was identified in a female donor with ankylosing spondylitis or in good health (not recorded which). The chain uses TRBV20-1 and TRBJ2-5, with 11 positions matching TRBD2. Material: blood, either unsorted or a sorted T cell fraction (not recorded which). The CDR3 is CSAIRFRLAGKETQYF. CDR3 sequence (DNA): TGCAGTGCTATCCGGTTCCGACTAGCGGGAAAAGAGACCCAGTACTTC.